The clone carrying this T cell receptor beta chain was observed a few times. TCRdb analysed the 5' RACE reads with MiXCR anew, one entry per CDR3 protein. This table holds about 57,000 distinct CDR3 sequences, about 28% found once. From germline, CDR1 is SGDLS and CDR2 YYNGEE. V shed 4 bases and J shed 2 bases, with 12 bases lying between them. The CDR3 contains 14 residues. Cells sorted as Tregs were CD4+, CD25+ and CD127-/low. The chain links TRBV9 to TRBJ1-1, with D unclear. Sample: tumor-infiltrating Tregs sorted from the breast tumor. This receptor was obtained from a female donor with breast cancer. The chain's CDR3 is CASSSGRGNTEAFF. The CDR3 DNA reads as TGTGCCAGCAGCTCAGGACGGGGAAACACTGAAGCTTTCTTT.